Below, 26 T cell receptor beta chains from the same sample are listed, as sequenced in a study of cytomegalovirus exposure and HLA in healthy donors. PCR used 60 Vbeta primers and 13 Jbeta primers. Generated by immunoSEQ multiplex PCR, the TCRdb table keeps only in-frame clones and is missing some. Recorded for this sample: 130,000 or so clones. The sequenced sample consisted of PBMCs. Receptor source: a man between 18 and 35 years old in good health and CMV-seronegative.

The chain recombines TRBV19 with TRBJ1-1; 8 positions match TRBD1. Germline assignment: CDR1 LNHDA and CDR2 SQIVND (reference sequence). This CDR3 region has 15 residues. The V and J ends lost 1 base and 5 bases, in that order; junction bases with no gene match: 6. This chain's CDR3 is CASSIGDRKRTEAFF. DNA of the CDR3: TGTGCCAGTAGTATAGGGGACAGGAAGAGGACTGAAGCTTTCTTT.

Here the CDR3 reads CASSPGTAMNTEAFF. CDR3 nucleotides: TGTGCCAGCAGCCCCGGGACAGCTATGAACACTGAAGCTTTCTTT. The chain links TRBV28 to TRBJ1-1, with TRBD1 matching 7 bases. Germline V gives CDR1 MDHEN, CDR2 SYDVKM. J gave up 0 bases and V 6 bases, and 7 bases lay outside the gene matches. The CDR3 is 15 amino acids. Full variable domain (remainder filled in from reference TRBV28 and TRBJ1-1): DVKVTQSSRYLVKRTGEKVFLECVQDMDHENMFWYRQDPGLGLRLIYFSYDVKMKEKGDIPEGYSVSREKKERFSLILESASTNQTSMYLCASSPGTAMNTEAFFGQGTRLTVV.

J is TRBJ1-1 and V is TRBV18; maybe TRBD1 (6 bases). The CDR3 covers 13 residues. Germline V gene lookup returns CDR1 KGHSH and CDR2 LQKENI. With 3 bases removed from V and 5 bases from J, the gap between germline ends came to 10 bases. This chain's CDR3 is CASSPYRATEAFF. In nucleotides, the CDR3 is TGTGCCAGCTCACCTTACAGGGCAACTGAAGCTTTCTTT.

CDR3 in DNA: TGCGCCAGCAGCCTCCGACAGGGGGCAAGGGAAAAACTGTTTTTT. Translating gives CASSLRQGAREKLFF. The gene calls are TRBV5-1 and TRBJ1-4; 10 positions match TRBD1. Trimming at V came to 4 bases and at J to 8 bases, leaving 8 bases not matched to a gene. This CDR3 comprises 15 residues. Germline assignment: CDR1 SGHRS and CDR2 YFSETQ.

The chain links TRBV4-2 to TRBJ2-1; 8 bases are shared with TRBD2. V trimming: 0 bases; J trimming: 7 bases; junction bases outside the gene matches: 5. The CDR3 sequence is 15 residues long. Germline V gene lookup returns CDR1 LGHNA and CDR2 YNFKEQ. DNA for the CDR3: TGTGCCAGCAGCCAAGAGAGCGGGAGTCTTAATGAGCAGTTCTTC. The encoded protein is CASSQESGSLNEQFF.

The rearrangement uses TRBV2 and TRBJ2-5; 11 positions match TRBD2. The CDR3 contains 14 residues. V was clipped by 6 bases and J by 4 bases; unmatched bases: 4. CDR1 is SNHLY and CDR2 is FYNNEI in the germline V gene. The CDR3 loop reads CASRPTSGTETQYF. CDR3 in DNA: TGTGCCAGCAGACCGACTAGCGGGACAGAGACCCAGTACTTC.

DNA for the CDR3: TGTGCCAGCAGCCACGGGGCAGGGGATAAAGCTTTCTTT. This translates into CASSHGAGDKAFF. V and J are TRBV11-2 and TRBJ1-1; TRBD1 is a possible D gene (6 bases). The V gene's germline CDR1 is SGHAT and CDR2 FQNNGV. V dropped 5 bases and J dropped 9 bases, with 16 bases sitting between them. CDR3 size: 13 residues.

The chain employs TRBV19 and TRBJ2-3; tentatively, D is TRBD2 (6 bases). CDR1 and CDR2 from the germline V gene are LNHDA and SQIVND (reference sequence). Trimming took 5 bases from V and 6 from J, leaving 9 bases between them. The CDR3 length is 12 residues. DNA of the CDR3: TGTGCCAGTAGTTGGGGGGTCGATACGCAGTATTTT. This translates into CASSWGVDTQYF.

The genes are TRBV4-2 and TRBJ2-5; 8 positions agree with TRBD2. Germline-derived CDR1 and CDR2 are LGHNA and YNFKEQ. V was clipped by 4 bases and J by 11 bases; unmatched bases: 18. CDR3 length: 16 amino acids. The CDR3 bases are TGTGCCAGCAGCCTTGGATCGGGAGGGCCTAAAGGAGAGCAGTACTTC. Translating gives CASSLGSGGPKGEQYF.

V and J are TRBV2 and TRBJ1-2; maybe TRBD1 (5 bases). Per the germline V gene, CDR1 is SNHLY and CDR2 is FYNNEI. Trimming shortened V by 6 bases and J by 4 bases, and 18 bases separated the two germline ends. This CDR3 region has 15 residues. CDR3 coding DNA: TGTGCCAGCAGAGACACAGGCTTCTATCGCTATGGCTACACCTTC. It encodes CASRDTGFYRYGYTF.

This sequence joins TRBV19 and TRBJ2-5; maybe TRBD1 (5 bases). The CDR3 has 13 residues. Germline CDR1 is LNHDA and CDR2 is SQIVND (reference sequence). The V and J ends lost 5 bases and 1 base respectively, with 8 bases between them. The CDR3 DNA sequence: TGTGCCAGTAGTCGACAGATCCAAGAGACCCAGTACTTC. Encoded protein: CASSRQIQETQYF.

The V and J genes are TRBV6-6 and TRBJ1-2, with 8 bases that match TRBD1. The CDR3 contains 16 residues. Trimming cost V 5 bases and J 4 bases; bases outside gene matches: 12. The germline V gene has CDR1 MNHNY and CDR2 SVGAGI (reference sequence). The CDR3 DNA follows: TGTGCCAGCAGTCCTGACGTTCCGACAGGGGCCTATGGCTACACCTTC. Its protein is CASSPDVPTGAYGYTF.

The rearrangement joins TRBV7-6 to TRBJ2-5; D unclear. This CDR3 region has 14 residues. Trimming took off 2 bases at V and 2 bases at J, with 9 bases between the two ends. CDR1 and CDR2 from the germline V gene are SGHVS and FNYEAQ. The DNA for the CDR3 is TGTGCCAGCAGCTTAATGGCAGTACAAGAGACCCAGTACTTC. It specifies CASSLMAVQETQYF.

This chain joins TRBV27 and TRBJ1-4, with 8 bases that match TRBD1. Trimming cost V 4 bases and J 3 bases; bases outside gene matches: 13. The CDR3 totals 18 residues. From germline, CDR1 is MNHEY and CDR2 SMNVEV (reference sequence). The CDR3 loop reads CASSSTTGVHNANEKLFF. CDR3 in DNA: TGTGCCAGCAGTTCCACGACAGGGGTGCATAACGCTAATGAAAAACTGTTTTTT.

This sequence joins TRBV5-1 and TRBJ2-2; 9 nucleotides align to TRBD2. Trimming took 5 bases from V and 5 from J; bases not matched to a gene: 7. This CDR3 is built from 15 residues. Germline CDR1 and CDR2: SGHRS and YFSETQ. CDR3 nucleotides: TGCGCCAGCAGGAAGGGACTAGCAGAAACCGGGGAGCTGTTTTTT. Its translation: CASRKGLAETGELFF.

The V gene is TRBV18, the J gene TRBJ1-1, with a possible D match to TRBD1 (5 bases). Trimming took off 0 bases at V and 6 bases at J, with 8 bases between the two ends. The CDR3 consists of 13 residues. CDR1 KGHSH and CDR2 LQKENI come from the germline V gene. CDR3: CASSPPQVSEAFF. The DNA of the CDR3 is TGTGCCAGCTCACCACCACAGGTCTCTGAAGCTTTCTTT.

V gene TRBV19 combines with J gene TRBJ1-2; a weak D match, TRBD1 (5 bases). CDR3 length: 14 amino acids. The ends were cut back, 6 bases at V and 3 bases at J, with 14 bases in the middle. Germline V gene sequence: CDR1 LNHDA, CDR2 SQIVND (reference sequence). The DNA for the CDR3 is TGTGCCAGTAGGAGGGAGGGAGGGGACTATGGCTACACCTTC. Translation gives CASRREGGDYGYTF.

V and J are TRBV28 and TRBJ1-2, with D unresolved. This CDR3 is 12 amino acids long. V dropped 9 bases and J dropped 8 bases, with 16 bases sitting between them. Germline V gene data show CDR1 as MDHEN and CDR2 as SYDVKM. The CDR3 DNA is TGTGCCAGTAAAACGAGGGAACCGGGCTACACCTTC. Its protein product is CASKTREPGYTF.

This chain's CDR3 is CASSLEDRGLPEAFF. The DNA for the CDR3 is TGTGCCAGCAGCTTAGAAGACAGGGGACTTCCAGAAGCTTTCTTT. The chain is built from TRBV7-2 and TRBJ1-1; 8 bases map to TRBD1. V gave up 1 base and J gave up 8 bases; unmatched junction bases: 9. Per germline, CDR1 SGHTA and CDR2 FQGNSA. The CDR3 sequence is 15 residues long.

The V and J genes are TRBV27 and TRBJ2-1, with D possibly TRBD2 on 5 matching bases. Trimming removed 5 bases at V and 2 bases at J, with 10 bases between. This CDR3 is built from 14 residues. The germline V gene encodes CDR1 MNHEY and CDR2 SMNVEV (reference sequence). The DNA for the CDR3 is TGTGCCAGCAGTATTGCGGGCACCTACAATGAGCAGTTCTTC. This sequence encodes CASSIAGTYNEQFF.

The rearrangement joins TRBV12-5 to TRBJ2-5; possibly TRBD1 for D (5 bases). CDR3 size: 15 residues. V lost 3 bases to trimming and J lost 1 base, with 12 bases between them. Germline CDR1 and CDR2: LGHNT and FRNRAP. This CDR3 reads CASGFDSQPQETQYF. In nucleotides, the CDR3 is TGTGCTAGTGGTTTCGACAGTCAACCCCAAGAGACCCAGTACTTC. Using reference TRBV12-5 and TRBJ2-5 for the parts outside the CDR3, the full variable domain is DARVTQTPRHKVTEMGQEVTMRCQPILGHNTVFWYRQTMMQGLELLAYFRNRAPLDDSGMPKDRFSAEMPDATLATLKIQPSEPRDSAVYFCASGFDSQPQETQYFGPGTRLLVL.

CDR3 sequence reads: CASTWGTGYGYTF. Here the CDR3 DNA reads TGTGCCAGCACCTGGGGCACGGGCTATGGCTACACCTTC. The gene calls are TRBV28 and TRBJ1-2; TRBD1 might be the D (5 bases). The CDR3 sequence is 13 residues long. Trimming removed 7 bases at V and 4 bases at J, with 13 bases between. CDR1 MDHEN and CDR2 SYDVKM come from the germline V gene.

The V and J genes are TRBV29-1 and TRBJ2-3; D is possibly TRBD2 (6 bases). The CDR3 extends over 13 amino acids. Germline values: CDR1 SQVTM, CDR2 ANQGSEA. The V end was cut by 5 bases, the J end by 0 bases, with 9 bases between. The CDR3 sequence: CSVFSGSTDTQYF. CDR3 sequence (DNA): TGCAGCGTTTTCAGCGGGAGCACAGATACGCAGTATTTT.

Note on this clone: The identical CDR3 is also encoded by other nucleotide sequences in the sample. The V gene is TRBV19, the J gene TRBJ1-3; D is uncertain. Trimming left V 3 bases short and J 1 base short, with 7 bases between. Germline loops: CDR1 LNHDA, CDR2 SQIVND (reference sequence). There are 14 residues in the CDR3. CDR3 protein: CASSIGGSGNTIYF. The CDR3 nucleotides read TGTGCCAGTAGTATCGGCGGGTCTGGAAACACCATATATTTT.

The chain combines TRBV14 with TRBJ2-3; D might be TRBD2 (5 bases). The CDR3 length is 16 residues. Germline V gives CDR1 SGHDN, CDR2 FVKESK. Trimming shortened V by 4 bases and J by 0 bases, and 14 bases separated the two germline ends. The CDR3 sequence: CASSLKFGGSTDTQYF. CDR3 DNA: TGTGCCAGCAGCCTAAAATTCGGCGGGAGCACAGATACGCAGTATTTT. The variable domain in full, completed from reference TRBV14 and TRBJ2-3, reads EAGVTQFPSHSVIEKGQTVTLRCDPISGHDNLYWYRRVMGKEIKFLLHFVKESKQDESGMPNNRFLAERTGGTYSTLKVQPAELEDSGVYFCASSLKFGGSTDTQYFGPGTRLTVL.

J is TRBJ1-1 and V is TRBV11-2, with no clear D. CDR3 length: 15 residues. Germline V gives CDR1 SGHAT, CDR2 FQNNGV. V was clipped by 0 bases and J by 4 bases, with 12 bases between them. CDR3 amino acids: CASSLDAGVSTEAFF. In nucleotides, the CDR3 is TGTGCCAGCAGCTTAGATGCGGGTGTGAGCACTGAAGCTTTCTTT. The whole variable domain, remainder taken from reference TRBV11-2 and TRBJ1-1, is EAGVAQSPRYKIIEKRQSVAFWCNPISGHATLYWYQQILGQGPKLLIQFQNNGVVDDSQLPKDRFSAERLKGVDSTLKIQPAKLEDSAVYLCASSLDAGVSTEAFFGQGTRLTVV.